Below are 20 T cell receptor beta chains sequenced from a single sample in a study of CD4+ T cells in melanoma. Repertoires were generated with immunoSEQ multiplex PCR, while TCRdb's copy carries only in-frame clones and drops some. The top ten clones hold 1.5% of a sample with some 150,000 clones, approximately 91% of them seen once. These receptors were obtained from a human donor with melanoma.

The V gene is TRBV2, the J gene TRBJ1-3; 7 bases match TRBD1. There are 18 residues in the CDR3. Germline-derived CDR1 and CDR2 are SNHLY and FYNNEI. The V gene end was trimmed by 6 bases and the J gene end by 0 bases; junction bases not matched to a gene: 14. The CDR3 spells CASRRTGITLSSGNTIYF. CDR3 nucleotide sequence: TGTGCCAGCAGGAGGACAGGAATCACTCTCAGCTCTGGAAACACCATATATTTT.

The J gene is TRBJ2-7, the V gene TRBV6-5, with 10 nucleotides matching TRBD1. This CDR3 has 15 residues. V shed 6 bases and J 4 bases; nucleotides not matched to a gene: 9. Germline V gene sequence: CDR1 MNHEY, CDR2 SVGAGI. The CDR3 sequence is CASRERDRGYYEQYF. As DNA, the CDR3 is TGTGCCAGCAGAGAGCGGGACAGGGGATATTACGAGCAGTACTTC.

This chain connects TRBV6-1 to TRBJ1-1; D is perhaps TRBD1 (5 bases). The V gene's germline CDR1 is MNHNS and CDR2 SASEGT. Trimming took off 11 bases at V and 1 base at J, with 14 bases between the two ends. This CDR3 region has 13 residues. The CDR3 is CASGLGGNTEAFF. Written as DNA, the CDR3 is TGTGCCTCAGGACTCGGGGGGAACACTGAAGCTTTCTTT.

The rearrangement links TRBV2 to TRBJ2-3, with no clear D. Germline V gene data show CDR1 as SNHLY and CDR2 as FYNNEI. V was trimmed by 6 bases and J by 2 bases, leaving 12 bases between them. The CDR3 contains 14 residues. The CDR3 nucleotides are TGTGCCAGCAGGTCAGAAGGTTTCACAGATACGCAGTATTTT. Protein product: CASRSEGFTDTQYF.

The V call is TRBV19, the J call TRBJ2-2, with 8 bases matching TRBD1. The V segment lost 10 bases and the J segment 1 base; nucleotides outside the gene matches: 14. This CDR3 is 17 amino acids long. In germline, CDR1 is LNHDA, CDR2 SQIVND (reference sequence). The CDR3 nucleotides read TGTGCCACTACTGACAGGGGCTGGAGTTTGAACACCGGGGAGCTGTTTTTT. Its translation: CATTDRGWSLNTGELFF.

CDR3 amino acids: CASSGETFSKYGYTF. The CDR3 nucleotides are TGTGCCAGCAGTGGAGAAACCTTCTCCAAGTATGGCTACACCTTC. The chain joins TRBV6-1 to TRBJ1-2; D is undetermined. Trimming took off 4 bases at V and 5 bases at J, with 17 bases between the two ends. CDR1 and CDR2 (germline): MNHNS, SASEGT. There are 15 residues in the CDR3.

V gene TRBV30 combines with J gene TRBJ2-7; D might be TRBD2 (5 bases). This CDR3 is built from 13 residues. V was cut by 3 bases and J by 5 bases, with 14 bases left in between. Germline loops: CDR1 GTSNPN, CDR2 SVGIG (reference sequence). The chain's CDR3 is CAWSGVLADEQYF. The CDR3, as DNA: TGTGCCTGGAGCGGGGTATTGGCGGACGAGCAGTACTTC.

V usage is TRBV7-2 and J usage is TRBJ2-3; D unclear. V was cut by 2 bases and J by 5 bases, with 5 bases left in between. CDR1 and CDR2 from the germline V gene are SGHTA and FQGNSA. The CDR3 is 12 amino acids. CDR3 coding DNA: TGTGCCAGCAGCTTAACGGAAGATACGCAGTATTTT. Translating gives CASSLTEDTQYF. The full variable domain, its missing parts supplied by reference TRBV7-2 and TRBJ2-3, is GAGVSQSPSNKVTEKGKDVELRCDPISGHTALYWYRQSLGQGLEFLIYFQGNSAPDKSGLPSDRFSAERTGGSVSTLTIQRTQQEDSAVYLCASSLTEDTQYFGPGTRLTVL.

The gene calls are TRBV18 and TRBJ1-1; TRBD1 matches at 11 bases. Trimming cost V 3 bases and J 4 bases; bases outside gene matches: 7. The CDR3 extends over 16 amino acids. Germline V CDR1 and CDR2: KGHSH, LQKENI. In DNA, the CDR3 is TGTGCCAGCTCACCGCGGACAGGGGGCCAAGTCACTGAAGCTTTCTTT. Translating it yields CASSPRTGGQVTEAFF. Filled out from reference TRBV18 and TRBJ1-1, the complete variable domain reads NAGVMQNPRHLVRRRGQEARLRCSPMKGHSHVYWYRQLPEEGLKFMVYLQKENIIDESGMPKERFSAEFPKEGPSILRIQQVVRGDSAAYFCASSPRTGGQVTEAFFGQGTRLTVV.

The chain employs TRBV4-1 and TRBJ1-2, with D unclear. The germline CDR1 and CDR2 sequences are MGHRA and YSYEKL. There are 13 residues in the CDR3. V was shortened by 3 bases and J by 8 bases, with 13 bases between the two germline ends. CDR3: CASSQGSWVGYTF. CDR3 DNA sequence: TGCGCCAGCAGCCAGGGGTCTTGGGTGGGCTACACCTTC.

The CDR3 bases are TGCAGCGTATCCGGGACAGTAAACTATGGCTACACCTTC. This codes for CSVSGTVNYGYTF. The chain recombines TRBV29-1 with TRBJ1-2; TRBD1 agrees at 7 bases. The CDR3 is made up of 13 amino acids. The V gene end was trimmed by 6 bases and the J gene end by 2 bases; junction bases not matched to a gene: 6. Germline lookup yields CDR1 SQVTM and CDR2 ANQGSEA.

CDR3 protein: CASRLGAGETQYF. The CDR3 DNA is TGTGCCAGCAGACTAGGGGCAGGGGAGACCCAGTACTTC. The rearrangement uses TRBV6-5 and TRBJ2-5; D might be TRBD1 or TRBD2, each matching 5 bases. Trimming removed 6 bases at V and 5 bases at J, with 13 bases between. Germline loops: CDR1 MNHEY, CDR2 SVGAGI. This CDR3 has 13 residues.

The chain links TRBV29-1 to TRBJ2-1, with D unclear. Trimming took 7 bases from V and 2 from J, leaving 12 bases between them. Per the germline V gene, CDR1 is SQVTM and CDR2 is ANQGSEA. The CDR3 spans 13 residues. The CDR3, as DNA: TGCAGCGCGGACGGTTTTCCCTACAATGAGCAGTTCTTC. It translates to CSADGFPYNEQFF.

CDR3 sequence (DNA): TGCGCCAGCAGTCCTCGGGACGTCACCGGGGAGCTGTTTTTT. Its translation is CASSPRDVTGELFF. The V and J genes are TRBV5-1 and TRBJ2-2; D possibly uses TRBD1 or TRBD2 (5 bases each). The CDR3 covers 14 residues. In germline, CDR1 is SGHRS, CDR2 YFSETQ. The ends were cut back, 5 bases at V and 4 bases at J, with 12 bases in the middle.

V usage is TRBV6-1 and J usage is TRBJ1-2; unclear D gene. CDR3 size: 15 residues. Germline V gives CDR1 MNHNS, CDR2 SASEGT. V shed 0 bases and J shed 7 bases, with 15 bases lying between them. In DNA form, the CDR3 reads TGTGCCAGCAGTGAAGCGCTCTGGGAAACGCGTGGCTACACCTTC. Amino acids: CASSEALWETRGYTF.

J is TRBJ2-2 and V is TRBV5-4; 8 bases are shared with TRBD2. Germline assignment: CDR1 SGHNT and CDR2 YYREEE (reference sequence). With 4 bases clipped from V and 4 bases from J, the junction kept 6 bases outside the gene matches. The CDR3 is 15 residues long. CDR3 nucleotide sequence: TGTGCCAGCAGCCGGCGGAGCGGGGGCACCGGGGAGCTGTTTTTT. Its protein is CASSRRSGGTGELFF.

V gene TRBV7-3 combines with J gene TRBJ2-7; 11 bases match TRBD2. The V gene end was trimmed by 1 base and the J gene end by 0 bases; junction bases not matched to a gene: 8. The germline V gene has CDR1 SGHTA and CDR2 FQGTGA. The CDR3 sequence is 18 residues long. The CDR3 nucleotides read TGTGCCAGCAGCTTAAGACCTAGCGGGGGGCTAAGCTCCTACGAGCAGTACTTC. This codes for CASSLRPSGGLSSYEQYF.

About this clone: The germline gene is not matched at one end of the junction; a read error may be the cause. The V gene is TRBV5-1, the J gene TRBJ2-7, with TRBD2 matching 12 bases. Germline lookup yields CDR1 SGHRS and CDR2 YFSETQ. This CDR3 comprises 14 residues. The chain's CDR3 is CASSPRLAGAELCF. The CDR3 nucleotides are TGCGCCAGCAGCCCCCGACTAGCGGGGGCCGAATTGTGCTTC.

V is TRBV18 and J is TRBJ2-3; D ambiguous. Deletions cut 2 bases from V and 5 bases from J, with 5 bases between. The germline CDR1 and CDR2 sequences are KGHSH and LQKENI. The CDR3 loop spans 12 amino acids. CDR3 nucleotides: TGTGCCAGCTCACCAGAGTTAGATACGCAGTATTTT. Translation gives CASSPELDTQYF.

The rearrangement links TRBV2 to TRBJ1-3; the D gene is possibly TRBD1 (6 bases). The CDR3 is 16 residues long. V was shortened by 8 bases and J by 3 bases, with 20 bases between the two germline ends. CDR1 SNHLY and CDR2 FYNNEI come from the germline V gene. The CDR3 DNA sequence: TGTGCCAGCCGGGTGGGCAGGGGCGGTTTTGGAAACACCATATATTTT. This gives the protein CASRVGRGGFGNTIYF.